This TCR beta chain was recorded in a study of T cells in localized non-small cell lung cancer. In this sample, this clone turned up once. Its specificity is unknown. V lost 1 base and J 7 bases, leaving 8 bases between the germline ends. The CDR3 is 13 amino acids. Germline V lookup: CDR1 SEHNR, CDR2 FQNEAQ (reference sequence). Study-level findings and limits: A single tumor region was sequenced, leaving heterogeneity possible. Measurement of T cell clonality placed uninvolved adjacent lung highest, above the level in tumor.

Measured with immunoSEQ multiplex PCR; TCRdb has only the in-frame clones, and not every one. The sample shows about 9,600 clones, less than 95% of them seen only once. The source of this sequence is a male donor older than 55 with stage III squamous cell lung carcinoma. The chain joins TRBV7-9 to TRBJ1-5; D is unclear. The specimen comprised peripheral blood, sampled before any cancer treatment. The CDR3 protein is CASSLGGSQPQHF. The CDR3 coding sequence is TGTGCCAGCAGCTTAGGAGGGTCCCAGCCCCAGCATTTT.